The clone carrying this T cell receptor (beta chain) was seen a handful of times. The antigen is unknown. Germline V CDR1 and CDR2: SGDLS, YYNGEE. The V gene lost 7 bases and the J gene lost 5 bases, with 11 bases spanning the gap. The CDR3 sequence is 12 residues long. With 60 Vbeta and 13 Jbeta primers, the PCR was carried out. Assay: immunoSEQ multiplex PCR; the TCRdb copy retains only in-frame clones and omits some. The table has about 94,000 clones, more than 60% seen once. This record comes from a study of cytomegalovirus exposure and HLA in healthy donors. Study-level findings and limits: In a later analysis, HLA-C alleles had the fewest associated TCRs, DRB1 alleles the most.

V is TRBV9 and J is TRBJ2-3; D is perhaps TRBD2 (6 bases). This TCR derives from a man aged 25-45 years in good health and CMV-seronegative. Sequences were obtained from PBMCs. Here the CDR3 reads CASAGGVDTQYF. The CDR3, as DNA: TGTGCCAGCGCCGGCGGGGTAGATACGCAGTATTTT.